Following are 15 T cell receptor beta chains from one sample sequenced in a study of cytomegalovirus exposure and HLA in healthy donors. 60 Vbeta and 13 Jbeta primers were used in PCR. Here immunoSEQ multiplex PCR was the method, and the copy in TCRdb shows in-frame clones only, minus some. The sample yields more than 140,000 clones, 50% to 75% seen once. The sequenced sample was PBMCs. The origin of the receptors is a young woman in good health and CMV-seropositive.

In nucleotides, the CDR3 is TGTGCCAGCGCGAGCGCGTCCTACGAGCAGTACTTC. The encoded protein is CASASASYEQYF. This chain uses TRBV27 with TRBJ2-7; D remains ambiguous. The CDR3 contains 12 residues. CDR1 and CDR2 from the germline V gene are MNHEY and SMNVEV (reference sequence). V lost 8 bases and J 1 base, leaving 9 bases between the germline ends.

This clone is a singleton in its sample. The V call is TRBV2, the J call TRBJ1-5, with D tentatively TRBD1 (5 bases). The CDR3 covers 15 residues. Trimming cost V 4 bases and J 6 bases, with 16 bases left between them. Germline CDR1 and CDR2: SNHLY and FYNNEI. This CDR3 reads CASSGAREMAQPQHF. CDR3 nucleotide sequence: TGTGCCAGCAGTGGAGCCAGGGAAATGGCTCAGCCCCAGCATTTT.

The chain employs TRBV19 and TRBJ1-4; 9 bases match TRBD1. CDR1 and CDR2 from the germline V gene are LNHDA and SQIVND (reference sequence). The CDR3 covers 16 residues. Unmatched junction bases numbered 5, after V lost 5 bases and J lost 1 base. As DNA, the CDR3 is TGTGCCAGTAGTCAACCGGACAGGGGAACTAATGAAAAACTGTTTTTT. It specifies CASSQPDRGTNEKLFF.

The genes are TRBV6-1 and TRBJ2-7, with TRBD1 as a possible D gene (5 bases). In germline, CDR1 is MNHNS, CDR2 SASEGT. CDR3 length equals 12 residues. V was pared by 4 bases and J by 8 bases, with 12 bases between. CDR3 nucleotides: TGTGCCAGCAGTGCACAGGACATCAAGCAGTACTTC. It yields the protein CASSAQDIKQYF.

This clone was seen a few times. The V and J genes are TRBV7-9 and TRBJ1-2; tentatively, D is TRBD1 (5 bases). This CDR3 has 16 amino acids. Trimming stripped 1 base from V and 0 bases from J, with 12 bases between. Germline V gene lookup returns CDR1 SEHNR and CDR2 FQNEAQ (reference sequence). The CDR3: CASSLETALPNYGYTF. The CDR3 DNA follows: TGTGCCAGCAGCTTAGAGACAGCCCTGCCTAACTATGGCTACACCTTC.

The chain uses TRBV10-3 and TRBJ2-7, with 9 nucleotides matching TRBD1. Losses at the gene ends were 10 bases for V and 2 bases for J; bases not matched to a gene: 12. CDR1 and CDR2 (germline): ENHRY, SYGVKD. The CDR3 is 15 residues long. CDR3 DNA: TGTGCCACCAAACTCGGACAGGGGTTAACCTACGAGCAGTACTTC. This codes for CATKLGQGLTYEQYF.

The chain recombines TRBV7-2 with TRBJ2-7, with D possibly TRBD1 on 7 matching bases. The germline gives CDR1 SGHTA, CDR2 FQGNSA. CDR3 size: 14 residues. The V gene lost 3 bases and the J gene lost 2 bases, with 11 bases spanning the gap. The CDR3: CASSFSGGPYEQYF. The CDR3 region has the DNA TGTGCCAGCAGCTTTTCAGGGGGGCCCTACGAGCAGTACTTC.

The table lists this clone with a few counts. The V and J genes are TRBV5-1 and TRBJ2-3; 11 bases are a match to TRBD2. Germline V gene lookup returns CDR1 SGHRS and CDR2 YFSETQ. There are 18 residues in the CDR3. The J segment lost 0 bases and the V segment lost 0 bases, leaving 6 bases of the junction unmatched. CDR3 sequence (DNA): TGCGCCAGCAGCTTGGGTGGGACTAGCGGCTCTAGCACAGATACGCAGTATTTT. It translates to CASSLGGTSGSSTDTQYF.

This clone was picked up one time. J is TRBJ2-3 and V is TRBV10-3; 10 nucleotides line up with TRBD1. V lost 4 bases and J lost 0; bases outside the gene matches: 13. Germline CDR1 and CDR2: ENHRY and SYGVKD. This CDR3 is built from 19 residues. The CDR3: CAISGTGGRLSSSTDTQYF. The CDR3 DNA reads as TGTGCCATCAGTGGGACAGGGGGTCGGCTTAGTTCTAGCACAGATACGCAGTATTTT.

This chain connects TRBV5-6 to TRBJ2-5; D is unclear. The J call may be mistaken, given a closer DNA end match to TRBJ2-7. Germline V gene data show CDR1 as SGHDT and CDR2 as YYEEEE. This CDR3 contains 13 residues. CDR3 protein: CASSLGSAYEQYF. The CDR3 DNA reads as TGTGCCAGCAGCTTGGGTTCCGCCTACGAGCAGTACTTC.

The V gene is TRBV7-6, the J gene TRBJ2-1; 13 positions match TRBD2. The CDR3 covers 16 residues. Per germline, CDR1 SGHVS and CDR2 FNYEAQ. Trimming cost V 5 bases and J 13 bases; bases outside gene matches: 14. CDR3 DNA: TGTGCCAGCAGCCCCGACGGACTAGCGGGGGAAAGACAACAGTTCTTC. Translating it yields CASSPDGLAGERQQFF.

The chain links TRBV9 to TRBJ1-1; possibly TRBD1 for D (6 bases). The CDR3 extends over 14 amino acids. CDR1 is SGDLS, CDR2 YYNGEE, per germline. V lost 1 base, J lost 5 bases, and 12 bases lay in between. The CDR3 nucleotides are TGTGCCAGCAGCGTACTGGGGGCTGGGACTGAAGCTTTCTTT. Its protein product is CASSVLGAGTEAFF.

The V call is TRBV4-1, the J call TRBJ2-7; a possible D gene is TRBD1 (6 bases). The CDR3 covers 15 residues. Between the trimmed V and J ends, which lost 2 bases and 6 bases, there was a span of 17 bases. CDR1 and CDR2 (germline): MGHRA, YSYEKL. The CDR3 spells CASSQLQGRSGEQYF. The CDR3 nucleotides are TGCGCCAGCAGCCAATTACAGGGTCGGTCTGGCGAGCAGTACTTC.

The chain has TRBV5-1 and TRBJ2-1, with D perhaps matching TRBD2 (5 bases). CDR3 size: 15 residues. Looked up from germline, CDR1 is SGHRS and CDR2 is YFSETQ. The germline V and J ends were trimmed by 0 bases and 8 bases, with 15 bases remaining between them. CDR3 protein: CASSLGRGVGDEQFF. The DNA of the CDR3 is TGCGCCAGCAGCTTGGGTCGCGGAGTCGGGGATGAGCAGTTCTTC.

This chain connects TRBV9 to TRBJ2-1; unclear D gene. Trimming cost V 0 bases and J 10 bases, with 8 bases left between them. Germline V CDR1 and CDR2: SGDLS, YYNGEE. This CDR3 contains 12 residues. CDR3 residues: CASSVGPREQFF. The CDR3 bases are TGTGCCAGCAGCGTAGGGCCCAGAGAGCAGTTCTTC.